Listed below are T cell receptor beta chains from one sample, sequenced in a study of blood T cell repertoires in COVID-19. Libraries were prepared by immunoSEQ multiplex PCR; TCRdb keeps only in-frame clonotypes and omits some of them. The sample contains more than 300,000 clones, approximately 87% of which appear only once. The sequenced sample consisted of peripheral blood. The receptors were gathered from a woman in her 30s with COVID-19, enrolled during active disease. Both conserved end residues are part of each CDR3. The D gene is left open where the match is weak. Clone sizes are given selectively: once, few, many, or a class where the clone is expanded.

D	J	V	size	DNA	CDR3
TRBD1	TRBJ1-1	TRBV2	NA	TGTGCCAGCAGGGACAGGGGTTATCCCACTGAAGCTTTCTTT	CASRDRGYPTEAFF
TRBD1	TRBJ1-5	TRBV6-6	NA	TGTGCCAGCACCCACCCGGGACAGTATAGCAATCAGCCCCAGCATTTT	CASTHPGQYSNQPQHF
TRBD2	TRBJ2-7	TRBV30	NA	TGTGCCTGGAAAGGCGGGAGGGCCCACGAGCAGTACTTC	CAWKGGRAHEQYF
TRBD2	TRBJ2-7	TRBV3-1/TRBV3-2	NA	TGTGCCAGCAGCCAAGGGCTAGCGGGAGACAAGTACGAGCAGTACTTC	CASSQGLAGDKYEQYF
TRBD1	TRBJ2-7	TRBV6-5	NA	TGTGCCAGCAGACCGTCAGGGGGCATCTACGAGCAGTACTTC	CASRPSGGIYEQYF
NA	TRBJ1-4	TRBV10-3	NA	TGTGCCATCAGTGATCCAGGGAGGCATGAAAAACTGTTTTTT	CAISDPGRHEKLFF
NA	TRBJ2-7	TRBV12-3/TRBV12-4	NA	TGTGCCAGCAGTCCAGACAGCTACGAGCAGTACTTC	CASSPDSYEQYF
TRBD1	TRBJ2-1	TRBV28	few	TGTGCCAGCAGTTTAAGCAACGGACAGGGCCCCTACAATGAGCAGTTCTTC	CASSLSNGQGPYNEQFF
NA	TRBJ1-4	TRBV6-4	NA	TGTGCCCCGAAGCTAAACGGTGAAAAACTGTTTTTT	CAPKLNGEKLFF
NA	TRBJ2-2	TRBV19	NA	TGTGCCAGTACCTCCGGGGATCACGCCGGGGAGCTGTTTTTT	CASTSGDHAGELFF
TRBD2	TRBJ2-7	TRBV7-8	NA	TGTGCCAGCAGCCCGTATTCGGGAGGGGACGAGCAGTACTTC	CASSPYSGGDEQYF
TRBD1	TRBJ1-3	TRBV7-8	NA	TGTGCCAGCAGCTTGGGGGACAGCTTACCCTCTGGAAACACCATATATTTT	CASSLGDSLPSGNTIYF
TRBD1	TRBJ1-1	TRBV5-1	NA	TGCGCCAGCAGCCTGGGACAGGGGGAGACTGAAGCTTTCTTT	CASSLGQGETEAFF
NA	TRBJ1-2	TRBV30	NA	TGTGCCTGGAGTGTACAGTCAGAGATCCCTAACTATGGCTACACCTTC	CAWSVQSEIPNYGYTF
TRBD2	TRBJ2-5	TRBV5-1	NA	TGCGCCAGCGGCAGCGGGGGCCTCGGGGAGACCCAGTACTTC	CASGSGGLGETQYF
NA	TRBJ1-3	TRBV9	few	TGTGCCAGCAGCGTAGGAGGGGGTAACGGAAACACCATATATTTT	CASSVGGGNGNTIYF
NA	TRBJ2-7	TRBV6-5	NA	TGTGCCAGCGGGGGCAACAGCCTATTCGGAGAGCAGTACTTC	CASGGNSLFGEQYF
NA	TRBJ2-1	TRBV11-3	few	TGTGCCAGCAGCTTAAGGCAGGGGCACTACAATGAGCAGTTCTTC	CASSLRQGHYNEQFF
NA	TRBJ1-2	TRBV15	NA	TGTGCCACCAGCAGAGACCTCGGCGGGAGCTACACCTTC	CATSRDLGGSYTF
NA	TRBJ2-7	TRBV29-1	NA	TGCAGCGTTGAGTGGAGAGACGGCTACGAGCAGTACTTC	CSVEWRDGYEQYF
NA	TRBJ2-7	TRBV18	NA	TGTGCCAGCTCACCAGTCGGTGCCTACGAGCAGTACTTC	CASSPVGAYEQYF
NA	TRBJ2-7	TRBV28	NA	TGTGCCAGCAGTTTAGGTGGGGGCCGCCGGGGCGAGCAGTACTTC	CASSLGGGRRGEQYF